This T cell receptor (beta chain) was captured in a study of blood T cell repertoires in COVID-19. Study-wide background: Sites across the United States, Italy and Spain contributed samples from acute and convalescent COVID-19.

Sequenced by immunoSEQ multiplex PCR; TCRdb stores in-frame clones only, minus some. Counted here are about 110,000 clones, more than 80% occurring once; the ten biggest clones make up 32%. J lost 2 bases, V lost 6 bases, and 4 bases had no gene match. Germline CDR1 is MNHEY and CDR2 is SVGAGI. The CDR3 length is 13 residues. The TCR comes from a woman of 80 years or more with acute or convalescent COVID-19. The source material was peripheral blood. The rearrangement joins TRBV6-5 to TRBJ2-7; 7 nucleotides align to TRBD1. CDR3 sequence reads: CASRRTGTYEQYF. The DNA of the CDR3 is TGTGCCAGCAGAAGGACAGGCACCTACGAGCAGTACTTC.